The rows below give T cell receptor beta chains drawn from one sample of a study of blood T cells in healthy people across ages. TCRdb used MiXCR to reprocess the 5' RACE reads, holding one entry per CDR3 protein. This repertoire shows some 1.7 million distinct CDR3 sequences, 28% found once; its top ten account for roughly 8%. The source material was blood. Receptors were obtained from a woman in her 30s in good health. Both conserved end residues are part of each CDR3. D genes are given only for firm matches. Clone size is shown for a subset of rows, as once, few, many or a class of expanded clone.

d_call: -
clone_size: -
v_call: TRBV5-4
j_call: TRBJ2-7
cdr3_length: 14
cdr3_aa: CASSRGPTTYEQYF
cdr3_nt: TGTGCCAGCAGCCGGGGACCGACGACCTACGAGCAGTACTTC

d_call: -
clone_size: few
v_call: TRBV28
j_call: TRBJ2-2
cdr3_length: 14
cdr3_aa: CASVQISNTGELFF
cdr3_nt: TGTGCCAGCGTACAGATATCGAACACCGGGGAGCTGTTTTTT

d_call: -
clone_size: -
v_call: TRBV11-2
j_call: TRBJ1-6
cdr3_length: 17
cdr3_aa: CASRGLRGPVKDSPLHF
cdr3_nt: TGTGCCAGCCGGGGGTTGCGGGGACCGGTCAAAGATTCACCCCTCCACTTT

d_call: -
clone_size: -
v_call: TRBV7-2
j_call: TRBJ2-1
cdr3_length: 15
cdr3_aa: CASSSAEGGYNEQFF
cdr3_nt: TGTGCCAGCAGCTCTGCGGAGGGAGGTTACAATGAGCAGTTCTTC

d_call: -
clone_size: -
v_call: TRBV20-1
j_call: TRBJ1-5
cdr3_length: 14
cdr3_aa: CSARATGFNQPQHF
cdr3_nt: TGCAGTGCTAGAGCTACAGGGTTCAATCAGCCCCAGCATTTT

d_call: -
clone_size: -
v_call: TRBV6-6
j_call: TRBJ2-3
cdr3_length: 16
cdr3_aa: CASSYLTLVRPDTQYF
cdr3_nt: TGTGCCAGCAGTTACCTCACACTAGTAAGGCCAGATACGCAGTATTTT

d_call: -
clone_size: -
v_call: TRBV28
j_call: TRBJ2-1
cdr3_length: 15
cdr3_aa: CASSHSRVLYNEQFF
cdr3_nt: TGTGCCAGCAGCCACAGTCGGGTGCTCTACAATGAGCAGTTCTTC

d_call: TRBD2
clone_size: many
v_call: TRBV28
j_call: TRBJ2-7
cdr3_length: 13
cdr3_aa: CASSTPGRGEQYF
cdr3_nt: TGTGCCAGCAGCACCCCCGGGAGGGGAGAGCAGTACTTC

d_call: TRBD2
clone_size: -
v_call: TRBV20-1
j_call: TRBJ2-1
cdr3_length: 15
cdr3_aa: CSARDSGSGRVEQFF
cdr3_nt: TGCAGTGCTAGAGATTCGGGTAGCGGGAGGGTTGAGCAGTTCTTC

d_call: -
clone_size: few
v_call: TRBV5-5
j_call: TRBJ1-2
cdr3_length: 13
cdr3_aa: CASSSMENYGYTF
cdr3_nt: TGTGCCAGCAGCTCCATGGAAAACTATGGCTACACCTTC

d_call: -
clone_size: many
v_call: TRBV29-1
j_call: TRBJ1-2
cdr3_length: 12
cdr3_aa: CSVEDGLFGYTF
cdr3_nt: TGCAGCGTTGAAGATGGCTTGTTTGGCTACACCTTC

d_call: TRBD2
clone_size: -
v_call: TRBV6-2/TRBV6-3
j_call: TRBJ2-1
cdr3_length: 16
cdr3_aa: CASSYELAGSYNEQFF
cdr3_nt: TGTGCCAGCAGTTACGAACTAGCGGGCTCCTACAATGAGCAGTTCTTC